The present T cell receptor beta chain was sequenced within a study of CD8+CD57+ T cells in acquired aplastic anemia. The wider study: Sorted CD4+ and CD8+ cells gave an average of around 3.3 ug of DNA.

V was cut by 3 bases and J by 12 bases, with 18 bases left in between. This CDR3 spans 15 amino acids. Germline V gene data show CDR1 as LNHNV and CDR2 as YYDKDF (reference sequence). Study-level findings and limits: Significance was not reached for CD8+ Simpson's diversity between patients and controls. Comparison of patients with controls identified around 31 shared CD8+ CDR3 sequences.

Whoever was chosen for sequencing had shown CD8+CD57+ cell expansion by flow cytometry. Blood came from patients not yet given any therapy. In this sample, this clonotype turned up a few times. Its matching antigen is unknown. Genomic DNA, the template, was used for profiling of the TCR beta VDJ and CDR3. TCRdb reprocessed the reads via MiXCR and lists one record per CDR3 protein. The sample records about 160,000 distinct CDR3 sequences, around 75% being singletons. The sequence derives from a human donor with aplastic anemia. The J gene is TRBJ1-6, the V gene TRBV15, with unresolved D. Material: sorted CD4+, CD8+, or CD8+CD57+ T cells (not recorded which) from PBMCs. This CDR3 is CATSSEATEIQPLHF. The CDR3 nucleotides read TGTGCCACCAGCAGTGAAGCGACGGAGATTCAACCCCTCCACTTT.